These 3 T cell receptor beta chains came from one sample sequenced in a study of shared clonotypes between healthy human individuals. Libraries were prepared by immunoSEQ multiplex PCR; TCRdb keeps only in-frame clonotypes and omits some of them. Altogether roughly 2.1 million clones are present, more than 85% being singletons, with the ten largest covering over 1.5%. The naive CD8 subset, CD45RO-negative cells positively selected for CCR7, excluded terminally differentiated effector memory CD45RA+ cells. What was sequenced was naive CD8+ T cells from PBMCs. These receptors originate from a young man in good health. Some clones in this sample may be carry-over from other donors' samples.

The CDR3 coding sequence is TGTGCCATCAGTGTTGAGGGTGGATTGGACACTGAAGCTTTCTTT. This sequence encodes CAISVEGGLDTEAFF. This sequence joins TRBV10-3 and TRBJ1-1; no reliable D call. Per germline, CDR1 ENHRY and CDR2 SYGVKD. V shed 4 bases and J shed 3 bases, with 15 bases lying between them. The CDR3 is 15 amino acids.

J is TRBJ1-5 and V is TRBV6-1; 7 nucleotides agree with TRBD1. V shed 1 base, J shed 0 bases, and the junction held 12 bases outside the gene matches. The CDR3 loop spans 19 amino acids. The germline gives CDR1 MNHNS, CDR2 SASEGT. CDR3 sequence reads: CASSEGLGTVYYSNQPQHF. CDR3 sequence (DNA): TGTGCCAGCAGTGAAGGGTTGGGGACAGTCTATTATAGCAATCAGCCCCAGCATTTT.

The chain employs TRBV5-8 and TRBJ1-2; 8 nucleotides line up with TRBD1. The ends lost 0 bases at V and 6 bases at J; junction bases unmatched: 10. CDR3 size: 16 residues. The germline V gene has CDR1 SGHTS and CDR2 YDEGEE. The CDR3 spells CASSLVGTGSFHGYTF. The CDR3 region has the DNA TGTGCCAGCAGCTTGGTTGGGACAGGATCTTTCCATGGCTACACCTTC.